One and the same sample provided the 2 T cell receptor beta chains below, sequenced in a study of OX40 agonist ivuxolimab in advanced cancers. Assay: immunoSEQ multiplex PCR; the TCRdb copy retains only in-frame clones and omits some. Of about 49,000 clones listed, 85% are singletons. Sequenced material: CD4+ or CD8+ T cells sorted from blood, taken in a trial of the OX40 agonist ivuxolimab. The receptors derive from an adult with an advanced solid tumor such as melanoma, head and neck, liver or kidney cancer.

The CDR3 DNA reads as TGTGCCAGCAGTGAGGTCAGTTCCTACGAGCAGTACTTC. It codes for CASSEVSSYEQYF. V and J are TRBV2 and TRBJ2-7; D remains ambiguous. The V end lost 3 bases, the J end lost 1 base, and 7 bases lay between the germline ends. CDR1 is SNHLY, CDR2 FYNNEI, per germline. This CDR3 has 13 amino acids. The full variable domain, completed using reference TRBV2 and TRBJ2-7, is EPEVTQTPSHQVTQMGQEVILRCVPISNHLYFYWYRQILGQKVEFLVSFYNNEISEKSEIFDDQFSVERPDGSNFTLKIRSTKLEDSAMYFCASSEVSSYEQYFGPGTRLTVT.

The V gene is TRBV4-3, the J gene TRBJ2-1; 7 bases are a match to TRBD1. Per the germline V gene, CDR1 is LGHNA and CDR2 is YSLEER. V was clipped by 0 bases and J by 6 bases; unmatched bases: 8. The CDR3 is 16 amino acids. CDR3 nucleotides: TGCGCCAGCAGCCAAGATCGGGGACAGACGTCCAATGAGCAGTTCTTC. Amino acid sequence: CASSQDRGQTSNEQFF.